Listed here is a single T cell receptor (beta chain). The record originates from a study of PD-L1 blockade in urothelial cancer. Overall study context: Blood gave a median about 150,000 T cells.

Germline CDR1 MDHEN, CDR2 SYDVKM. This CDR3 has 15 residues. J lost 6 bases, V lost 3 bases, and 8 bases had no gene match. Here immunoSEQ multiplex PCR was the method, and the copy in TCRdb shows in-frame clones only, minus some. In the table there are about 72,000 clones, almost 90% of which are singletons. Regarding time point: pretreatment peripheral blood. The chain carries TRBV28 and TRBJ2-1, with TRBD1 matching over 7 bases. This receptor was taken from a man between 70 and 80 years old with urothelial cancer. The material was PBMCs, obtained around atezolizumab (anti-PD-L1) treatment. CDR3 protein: CASSFWQGDINEQFF. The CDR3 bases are TGTGCCAGCAGTTTCTGGCAGGGGGACATCAATGAGCAGTTCTTC.